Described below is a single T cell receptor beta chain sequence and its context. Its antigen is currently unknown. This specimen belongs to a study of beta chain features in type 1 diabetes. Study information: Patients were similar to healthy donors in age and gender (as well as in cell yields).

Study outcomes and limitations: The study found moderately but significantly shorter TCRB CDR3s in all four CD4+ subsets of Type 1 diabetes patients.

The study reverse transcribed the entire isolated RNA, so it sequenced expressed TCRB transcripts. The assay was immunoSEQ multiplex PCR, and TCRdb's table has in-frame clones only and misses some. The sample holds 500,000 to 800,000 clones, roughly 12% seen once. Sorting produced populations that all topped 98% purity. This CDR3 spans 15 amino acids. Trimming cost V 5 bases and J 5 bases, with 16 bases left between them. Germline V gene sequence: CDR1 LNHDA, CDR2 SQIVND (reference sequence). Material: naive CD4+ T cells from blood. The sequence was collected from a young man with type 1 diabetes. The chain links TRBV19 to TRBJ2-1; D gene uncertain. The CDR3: CASSLTTLNDNEQFF. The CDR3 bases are TGTGCCAGTAGTTTAACAACGCTAAACGACAATGAGCAGTTCTTC.